This T cell receptor beta chain comes out of a study of blood T cell repertoires in COVID-19. Study background: Spain, Italy and the United States supplied samples that represented acute and convalescent COVID-19. Nucleic acid was either cDNA or gDNA, and it came from T cells, B-cell-depleted T cells, or PBMCs.

While infection was still active, Seattle patients were enrolled and then followed longitudinally. The CDR3 covers 13 residues. CDR1 is SGHRS and CDR2 is YFSETQ in the germline V gene. The ends lost 7 bases at V and 2 bases at J; junction bases unmatched: 5. Original data processing: Counts of nucleated cells, estimated from reference gene primer amplification, were obtained. The repertoire was sequenced with immunoSEQ multiplex PCR; TCRdb's copy has only in-frame clones and lacks some. V and J calls and clone size follow that table, whereas D and trimming were derived from the DNA. This sample has hundreds of thousands of clones, with around 88% found just once.

Sequencing input: peripheral blood. The sequence came from a woman between 50 and 59 years old with COVID-19, enrolled during active disease. The V and J genes are TRBV5-1 and TRBJ2-7; TRBD1 matches at 8 bases. CDR3 nucleotide sequence: TGCGCCAGCCACCAGACAGGGGCCTACGAGCAGTACTTC. Amino acids: CASHQTGAYEQYF.